This TCR beta chain was recorded in a study of shared clonotypes between healthy human individuals. General observations from the study: Shared clonotypes: about 4.6% naive CD4, around 3.4% naive CD8, about 2.4% memory CD4, around 0.4% memory CD8. What rarefaction showed was incomplete sorted-subset sequencing despite large depth.

As regards this clone: No antigen is known for it. This sample also contains other DNA sequences that code for the same CDR3.

Generated by immunoSEQ multiplex PCR, the TCRdb table keeps only in-frame clones and is missing some. The sample consists of hundreds of thousands of clones, less than 85% of them appearing once. This receptor was identified in a woman in her twenties or thirties in good health. The specimen sequenced was memory CD4+ T cells sorted from blood. The subset here: CD45RA-negative fraction.

The CDR3 DNA reads TGTGCCAGCAGCCTGAGTATCACTGAAGCTTTCTTT. Amino acids: CASSLSITEAFF. This chain links TRBV28 with TRBJ1-1; no clear D. Trimming shortened V by 6 bases and J by 4 bases, and 9 bases separated the two germline ends. CDR1 is MDHEN, CDR2 SYDVKM, per germline. The CDR3 sequence is 12 residues long.